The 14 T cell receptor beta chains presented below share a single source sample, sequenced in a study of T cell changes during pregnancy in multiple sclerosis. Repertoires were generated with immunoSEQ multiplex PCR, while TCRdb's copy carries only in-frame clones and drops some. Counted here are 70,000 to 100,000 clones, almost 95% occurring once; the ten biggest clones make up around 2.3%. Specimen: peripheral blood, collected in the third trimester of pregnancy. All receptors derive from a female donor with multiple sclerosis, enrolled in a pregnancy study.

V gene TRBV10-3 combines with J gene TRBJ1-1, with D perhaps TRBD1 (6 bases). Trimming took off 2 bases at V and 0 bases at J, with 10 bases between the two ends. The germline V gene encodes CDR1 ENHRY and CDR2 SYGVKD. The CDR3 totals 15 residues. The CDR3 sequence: CAISEDRQLNTEAFF. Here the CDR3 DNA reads TGTGCCATCAGTGAGGACAGGCAGTTGAACACTGAAGCTTTCTTT.

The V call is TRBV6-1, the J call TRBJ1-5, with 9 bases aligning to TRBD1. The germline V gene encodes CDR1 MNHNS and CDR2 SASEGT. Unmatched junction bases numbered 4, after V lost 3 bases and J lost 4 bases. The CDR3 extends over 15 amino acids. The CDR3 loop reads CASSEWDRVNQPQHF. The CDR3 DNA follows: TGTGCCAGCAGTGAGTGGGACAGGGTGAATCAGCCCCAGCATTTT.

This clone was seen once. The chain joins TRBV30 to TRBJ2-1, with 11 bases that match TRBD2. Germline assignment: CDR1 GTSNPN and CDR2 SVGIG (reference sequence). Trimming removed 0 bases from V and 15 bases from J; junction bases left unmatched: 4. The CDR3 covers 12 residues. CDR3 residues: CAWSVHGTSGFF. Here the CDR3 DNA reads TGTGCCTGGAGTGTACACGGGACTAGCGGGTTCTTC.

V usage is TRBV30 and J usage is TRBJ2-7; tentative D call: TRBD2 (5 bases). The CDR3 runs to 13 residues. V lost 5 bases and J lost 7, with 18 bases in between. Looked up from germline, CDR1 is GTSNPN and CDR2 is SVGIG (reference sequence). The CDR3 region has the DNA TGTGCCTGGGACCCGGGATACGTGGGAGAGCAGTACTTC. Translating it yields CAWDPGYVGEQYF.

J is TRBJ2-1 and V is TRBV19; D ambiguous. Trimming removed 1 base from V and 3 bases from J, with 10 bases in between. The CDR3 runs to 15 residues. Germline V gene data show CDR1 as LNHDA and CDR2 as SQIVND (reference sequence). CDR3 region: CASSIVSGFYNEQFF. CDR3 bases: TGTGCCAGTAGTATAGTTTCCGGGTTCTACAATGAGCAGTTCTTC.

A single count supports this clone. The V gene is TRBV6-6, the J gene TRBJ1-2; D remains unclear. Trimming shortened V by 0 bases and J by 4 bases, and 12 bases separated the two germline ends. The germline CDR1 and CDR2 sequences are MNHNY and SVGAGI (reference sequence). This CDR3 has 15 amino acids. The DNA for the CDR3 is TGTGCCAGCAGTTACTCGTTGAGCGGGAGCTATGGCTACACCTTC. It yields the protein CASSYSLSGSYGYTF.

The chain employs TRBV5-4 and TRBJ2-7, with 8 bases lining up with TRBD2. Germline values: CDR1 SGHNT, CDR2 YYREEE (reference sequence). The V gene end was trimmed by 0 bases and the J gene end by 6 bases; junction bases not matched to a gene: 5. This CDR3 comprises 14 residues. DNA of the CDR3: TGTGCCAGCAGCTTGGCCAGCGGGAGATCCGAGCAGTACTTC. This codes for CASSLASGRSEQYF.

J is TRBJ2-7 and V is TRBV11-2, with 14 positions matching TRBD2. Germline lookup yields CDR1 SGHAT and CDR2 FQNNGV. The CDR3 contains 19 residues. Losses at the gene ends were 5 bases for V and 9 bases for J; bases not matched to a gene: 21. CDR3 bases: TGTGCCAGCAGCCCAATGAGACTAGCGGGAGGGCCGGCGACGTTCGGGCAGTACTTC. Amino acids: CASSPMRLAGGPATFGQYF. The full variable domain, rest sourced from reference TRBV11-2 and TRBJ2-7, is EAGVAQSPRYKIIEKRQSVAFWCNPISGHATLYWYQQILGQGPKLLIQFQNNGVVDDSQLPKDRFSAERLKGVDSTLKIQPAKLEDSAVYLCASSPMRLAGGPATFGQYFGPGTRLTVT.

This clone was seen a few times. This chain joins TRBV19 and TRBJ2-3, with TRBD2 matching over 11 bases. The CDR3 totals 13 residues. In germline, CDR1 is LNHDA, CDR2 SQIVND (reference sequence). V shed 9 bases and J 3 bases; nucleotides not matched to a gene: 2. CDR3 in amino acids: CASRLAGTDTQYF. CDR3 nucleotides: TGTGCCAGCCGACTAGCGGGAACAGATACGCAGTATTTT.

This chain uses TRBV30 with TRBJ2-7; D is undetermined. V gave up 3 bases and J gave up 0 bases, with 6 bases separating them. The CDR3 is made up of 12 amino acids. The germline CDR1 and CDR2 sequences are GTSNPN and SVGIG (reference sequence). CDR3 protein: CAWSLSSYEQYF. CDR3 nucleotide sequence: TGTGCCTGGAGCCTTTCCTCCTACGAGCAGTACTTC. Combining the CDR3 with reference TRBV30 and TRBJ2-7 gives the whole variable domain SQTIHQWPATLVQPVGSPLSLECTVEGTSNPNLYWYRQAAGRGLQLLFYSVGIGQISSEVPQNLSASRPQDRQFILSSKKLLLSDSGFYLCAWSLSSYEQYFGPGTRLTVT.

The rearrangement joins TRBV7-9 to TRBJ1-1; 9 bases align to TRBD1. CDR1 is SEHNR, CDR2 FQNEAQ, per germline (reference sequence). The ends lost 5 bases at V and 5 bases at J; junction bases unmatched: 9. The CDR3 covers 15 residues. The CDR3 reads CASSSIQGAGTEAFF. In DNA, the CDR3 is TGTGCCAGCAGCAGTATACAGGGGGCGGGTACTGAAGCTTTCTTT.

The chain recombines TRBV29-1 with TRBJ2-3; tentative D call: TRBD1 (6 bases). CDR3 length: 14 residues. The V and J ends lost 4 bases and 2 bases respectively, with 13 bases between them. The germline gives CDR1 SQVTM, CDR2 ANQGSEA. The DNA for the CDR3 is TGCAGCGTTGTTTGGGGGCTCTCCACAGATACGCAGTATTTT. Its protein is CSVVWGLSTDTQYF.

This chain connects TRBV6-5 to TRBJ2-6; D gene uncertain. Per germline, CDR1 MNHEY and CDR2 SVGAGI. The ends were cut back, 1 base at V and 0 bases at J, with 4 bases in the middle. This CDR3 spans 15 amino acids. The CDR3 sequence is CASSYWSSGANVLTF. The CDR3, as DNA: TGTGCCAGCAGTTACTGGAGCTCTGGGGCCAACGTCCTGACTTTC.

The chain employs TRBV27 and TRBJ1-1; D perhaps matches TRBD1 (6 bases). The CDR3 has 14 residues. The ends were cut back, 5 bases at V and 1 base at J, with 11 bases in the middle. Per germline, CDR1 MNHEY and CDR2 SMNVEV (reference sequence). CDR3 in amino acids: CASSGRGPNTEAFF. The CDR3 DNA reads TGTGCCAGCAGTGGGCGGGGGCCGAACACTGAAGCTTTCTTT.